The subject of this entry is one T cell receptor beta chain. The CDR3 sequence is 15 residues long. CDR1 is SNHLY and CDR2 is FYNNEI in the germline V gene. Trimming removed 4 bases at V and 3 bases at J, with 12 bases between. The source of the sample is a study of blood T cell repertoires in COVID-19. The assay was immunoSEQ multiplex PCR, and TCRdb's table has in-frame clones only and misses some. The sample holds 200,000 or so clones, 85% to 90% seen once. The TCR originated in a woman aged 40 to 50 with acute COVID-19. V is TRBV2 and J is TRBJ1-4; D uncertain. The sequenced sample was PBMCs or T cells enriched from blood (not recorded which). CDR3 residues: CASSGDLVPNEKLFF. Written as DNA, the CDR3 is TGTGCCAGCAGTGGAGACCTAGTGCCTAATGAAAAACTGTTTTTT. The full variable domain, rest sourced from reference TRBV2 and TRBJ1-4, is EPEVTQTPSHQVTQMGQEVILRCVPISNHLYFYWYRQILGQKVEFLVSFYNNEISEKSEIFDDQFSVERPDGSNFTLKIRSTKLEDSAMYFCASSGDLVPNEKLFFGSGTQLSVL.